This T cell receptor (beta chain) emerged from a study of OX40 agonist ivuxolimab in advanced cancers. Study at large: Ivuxolimab was administered intravenously to patients at 0.01 to 10 mg/kg every 2 weeks. Partial responses were achieved by three patients: one hepatocellular carcinoma, two cutaneous melanoma.

Unmatched junction bases numbered 1, after V lost 5 bases and J lost 3 bases. The CDR3 is 12 residues long. CDR1 is SGHDN, CDR2 FVKESK, per germline. By sample share, this clone is medium-sized. Sequenced by immunoSEQ multiplex PCR; TCRdb stores in-frame clones only, minus some. The sample includes tens of thousands of clones, over 80% of them seen just once. The J gene is TRBJ2-7, the V gene TRBV14, with 7 bases aligning to TRBD1. This TCR came from an adult with an advanced solid tumor such as melanoma, head and neck, liver or kidney cancer. Sequenced material: CD4+ or CD8+ T cells sorted from blood, taken in a trial of the OX40 agonist ivuxolimab. Here the CDR3 reads CASSGDSYEQYF. CDR3 coding DNA: TGTGCCAGCAGCGGGGACAGCTACGAGCAGTACTTC.